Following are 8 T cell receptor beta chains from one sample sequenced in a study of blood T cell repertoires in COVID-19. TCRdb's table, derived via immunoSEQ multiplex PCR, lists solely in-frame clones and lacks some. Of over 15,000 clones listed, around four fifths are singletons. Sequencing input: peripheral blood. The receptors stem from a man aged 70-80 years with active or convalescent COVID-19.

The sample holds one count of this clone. The chain's CDR3 is CASSSGRQGRSYNEQFF. CDR3 coding DNA: TGTGCCAGCAGTTCCGGACGACAGGGGCGGTCGTACAATGAGCAGTTCTTC. The chain links TRBV28 to TRBJ2-1; TRBD1 matches 8 bases. The germline gives CDR1 MDHEN, CDR2 SYDVKM. V trimming: 4 bases; J trimming: 4 bases; junction bases outside the gene matches: 12. CDR3 length: 17 amino acids.

The CDR3 nucleotides are TGTGCCAGCAGCCAAGGGGGCGAAAAACTGTTTTTT. Translating gives CASSQGGEKLFF. This chain joins TRBV14 and TRBJ1-4; a weak D match, TRBD1 (5 bases). Germline V gene data show CDR1 as SGHDN and CDR2 as FVKESK. CDR3 size: 12 residues. Trimming cost V 1 base and J 8 bases, with 5 bases left between them.

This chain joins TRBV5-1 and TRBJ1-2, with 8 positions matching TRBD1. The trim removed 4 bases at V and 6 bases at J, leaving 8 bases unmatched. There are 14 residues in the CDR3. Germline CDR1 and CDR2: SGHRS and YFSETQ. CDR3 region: CASSKDGQGNGYTF. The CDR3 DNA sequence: TGCGCCAGCAGCAAGGATGGACAGGGCAATGGCTACACCTTC.

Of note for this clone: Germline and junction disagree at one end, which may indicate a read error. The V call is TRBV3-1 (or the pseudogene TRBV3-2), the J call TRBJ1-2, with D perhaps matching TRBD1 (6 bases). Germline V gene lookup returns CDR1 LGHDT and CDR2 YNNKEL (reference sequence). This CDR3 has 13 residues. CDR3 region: CASSQDQGLTPSF. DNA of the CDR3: TGTGCCAGCAGCCAAGATCAGGGGCTAACTCCGTCGTTC.

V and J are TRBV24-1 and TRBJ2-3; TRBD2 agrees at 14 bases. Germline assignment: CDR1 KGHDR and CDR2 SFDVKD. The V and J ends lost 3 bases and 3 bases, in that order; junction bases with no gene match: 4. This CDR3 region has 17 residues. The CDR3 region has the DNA TGTGCCACCAGTGATAAAAGGACTAGCGGGAGGACAGATACGCAGTATTTT. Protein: CATSDKRTSGRTDTQYF.

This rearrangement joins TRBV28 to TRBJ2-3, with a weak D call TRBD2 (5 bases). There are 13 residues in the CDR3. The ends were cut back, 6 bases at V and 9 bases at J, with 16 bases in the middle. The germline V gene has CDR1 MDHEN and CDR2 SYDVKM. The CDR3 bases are TGTGCCAGCAGCTCCCAGTCGACTACGACGCAGTATTTT. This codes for CASSSQSTTTQYF. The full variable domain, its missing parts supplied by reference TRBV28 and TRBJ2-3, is DVKVTQSSRYLVKRTGEKVFLECVQDMDHENMFWYRQDPGLGLRLIYFSYDVKMKEKGDIPEGYSVSREKKERFSLILESASTNQTSMYLCASSSQSTTTQYFGPGTRLTVL.

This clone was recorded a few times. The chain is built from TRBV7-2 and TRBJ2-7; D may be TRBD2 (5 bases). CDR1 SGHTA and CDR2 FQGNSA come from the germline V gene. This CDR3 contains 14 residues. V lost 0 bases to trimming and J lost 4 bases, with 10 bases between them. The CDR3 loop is CASSLAGNTYEQYF. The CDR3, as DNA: TGTGCCAGCAGCTTAGCCGGGAACACTTACGAGCAGTACTTC.

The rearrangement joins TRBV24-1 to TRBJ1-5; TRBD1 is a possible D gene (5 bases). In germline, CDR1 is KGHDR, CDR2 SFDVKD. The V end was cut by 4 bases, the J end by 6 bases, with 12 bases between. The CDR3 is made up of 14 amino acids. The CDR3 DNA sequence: TGTGCCACCAGTGACGAGAACAGGCGTCAGCCCCAGCATTTT. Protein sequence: CATSDENRRQPQHF.